This T cell receptor beta chain was obtained from a study of monozygotic twins with inflammatory bowel disease. Study-wide results and caveats: None of the different T cell subtypes could be distinguished from one another. Treatment differences in immunosuppression may have added variability to the repertoires of patients.

From its re-call of the 5' RACE reads, TCRdb lists each CDR3 protein once, without DNA. The repertoire shows approximately 400,000 distinct CDR3 sequences; the top ten hold around 2.5%. This CDR3 has 16 residues. The germline CDR1 and CDR2 sequences are DFQATT and SNEGSKA (reference sequence). Worth noting for this clonotype: Its target is unknown.

The chain joins TRBV20-1 to TRBJ2-3; TCRdb designates TRBD2, a call that cannot be tested without DNA. Sequencing was performed on blood. The TCR was taken from a human donor with ulcerative colitis or Crohn's disease, or a healthy co-twin of an affected twin (not recorded which). CDR3 residues: CSARDQLAGTRDTQYF.